These 9 T cell receptor beta chains were all obtained from the same sample, sequenced in a study of cytomegalovirus exposure and HLA in healthy donors (dated by TCRdb to the late 2010s). The library was generated by the immunoSEQ multiplex PCR assay. For the multiplex PCR, a mixture combining 60 forward primers for TCR Vbeta segments and 13 reverse primers for TCR Jbeta segments was used. The clones in this table, taken by TCRdb from immuneACCESS, are in-frame only. Not every clone is retained; where verified, under half of the shortfall comes from an unresolved V gene, and the cause of the rest is unknown. This sample has 130,000 or so clones in its table, and approximately 72% of those were observed once. Approximately 6.5% of the sample comes from the top ten. The sequencing sample was made of PBMCs. The receptors were sampled from a woman aged 55-70 years in good health and CMV-seronegative.

A few counts support this clone. The chain has TRBV6-5 and TRBJ1-2, with 10 positions matching TRBD1. The CDR3 consists of 14 residues. The ends lost 8 bases at V and 4 bases at J; junction bases unmatched: 7. Germline V gene data show CDR1 as MNHEY and CDR2 as SVGAGI. The CDR3: CASADGTGVYGYTF. For the CDR3, the DNA is TGTGCCAGCGCGGACGGGACAGGGGTCTATGGCTACACCTTC.

CDR3 sequence reads: CASSPDRGNRKNYGYTF. The CDR3 bases are TGTGCCAGCAGCCCAGACAGGGGGAATAGGAAAAACTATGGCTACACCTTC. The chain has TRBV5-4 and TRBJ1-2; 9 nucleotides agree with TRBD1. The CDR3 is 17 residues long. The germline gives CDR1 SGHNT, CDR2 YYREEE (reference sequence). Germline trimming cut 4 bases from V and 2 bases from J; bases unmatched to any gene: 12.

The rearrangement uses TRBV27 and TRBJ2-7, with D possibly matching TRBD2 (6 bases). The CDR3 loop spans 18 amino acids. The V gene lost 4 bases and the J gene lost 1 base, with 23 bases spanning the gap. Germline CDR1 is MNHEY and CDR2 is SMNVEV (reference sequence). Here the CDR3 DNA reads TGTGCCAGCAGTTGGGGCAAAACTAGCCCGCAGTATTCCTACGAGCAGTACTTC. Its protein product is CASSWGKTSPQYSYEQYF.

This clone turned up a few times. The V and J genes are TRBV6-5 and TRBJ1-6; tentatively, D is TRBD1 (6 bases). Per germline, CDR1 MNHEY and CDR2 SVGAGI. Trimming cost V 6 bases and J 7 bases, with 16 bases left between them. This CDR3 has 15 residues. The CDR3 loop reads CASRVTGMENSPLHF. The CDR3 nucleotides are TGTGCCAGCAGGGTAACAGGGATGGAGAATTCACCCCTCCACTTT.

The table lists this clone with a few counts. This chain uses TRBV5-1 with TRBJ2-5; maybe TRBD2 (6 bases). This CDR3 contains 13 residues. The V end lost 4 bases, the J end lost 5 bases, and 12 bases lay between the germline ends. Germline V gene sequence: CDR1 SGHRS, CDR2 YFSETQ. CDR3 sequence (DNA): TGCGCCAGCAGCCCCCGACTAGGGGAGACCCAGTACTTC. Protein product: CASSPRLGETQYF. Using reference TRBV5-1 and TRBJ2-5 for the parts outside the CDR3, the full variable domain is KAGVTQTPRYLIKTRGQQVTLSCSPISGHRSVSWYQQTPGQGLQFLFEYFSETQRNKGNFPGRFSGRQFSNSRSEMNVSTLELGDSALYLCASSPRLGETQYFGPGTRLLVL.

The chain uses TRBV5-4 and TRBJ2-1, with 13 bases matching TRBD2. From germline, CDR1 is SGHNT and CDR2 YYREEE (reference sequence). The CDR3 has 17 amino acids. V dropped 0 bases and J dropped 2; count of bases not matched to a gene: 2. Here the CDR3 reads CASSLGLAGGTYNEQFF. The DNA for the CDR3 is TGTGCCAGCAGCTTGGGACTAGCGGGAGGAACCTACAATGAGCAGTTCTTC. Full variable domain (remainder filled in from reference TRBV5-4 and TRBJ2-1): ETGVTQSPTHLIKTRGQQVTLRCSSQSGHNTVSWYQQALGQGPQFIFQYYREEENGRGNFPPRFSGLQFPNYSSELNVNALELDDSALYLCASSLGLAGGTYNEQFFGPGTRLTVL.

The chain combines TRBV27 with TRBJ2-7; 8 bases are shared with TRBD2. CDR1 MNHEY and CDR2 SMNVEV come from the germline V gene (reference sequence). The CDR3 has 15 amino acids. The V segment lost 0 bases and the J segment 7 bases; nucleotides outside the gene matches: 8. Written as DNA, the CDR3 is TGTGCCAGCAGTTTATCCGGGGGGGTAATCGGAGAGCAGTACTTC. It specifies CASSLSGGVIGEQYF.

A single count supports this clone. In nucleotides, the CDR3 is TGCGCCAGCAGCTTGGGGGGGCAGGGGAACGCCCCAGGCTACACCTTC. It codes for CASSLGGQGNAPGYTF. The genes are TRBV5-1 and TRBJ1-2, with a weak D call TRBD1 (6 bases). Germline loops: CDR1 SGHRS, CDR2 YFSETQ. The CDR3 consists of 16 residues. The V end lost 0 bases, the J end lost 8 bases, and 20 bases lay between the germline ends.

This chain uses TRBV9 with TRBJ2-1, with D perhaps matching TRBD2 (6 bases). The V gene's germline CDR1 is SGDLS and CDR2 YYNGEE. CDR3 length: 13 residues. Trimming pared 4 bases from V and 4 bases from J, leaving 9 bases between. CDR3 nucleotide sequence: TGTGCCAGCAGCCTTGGGACTTACAATGAGCAGTTCTTC. Protein product: CASSLGTYNEQFF. Using reference TRBV9 and TRBJ2-1 for the parts outside the CDR3, the full variable domain is DSGVTQTPKHLITATGQRVTLRCSPRSGDLSVYWYQQSLDQGLQFLIQYYNGEERAKGNILERFSAQQFPDLHSELNLSSLELGDSALYFCASSLGTYNEQFFGPGTRLTVL.